The table lists the clone carrying this T cell receptor beta chain with many counts. The antigen remains unidentified. Amplification of TCR beta CDR3 regions used RNA as the template. The HTBI set primed first-round TCR CDR3 RT-PCR. One entry per CDR3 protein results from TCRdb running MiXCR on the multiplex PCR reads. The table includes around 700,000 distinct CDR3 sequences, roughly 20% detected once. This entry comes from a study of T cells in Graves' hyperthyroidism and ophthalmopathy. Findings and limits, study-wide: Most thyroid clonotypes expanded above 0.001 appeared in blood too.

Germline CDR1 is SGHAT and CDR2 is FQNNGV. Trimming cost V 5 bases and J 7 bases; bases outside gene matches: 4. This CDR3 has 14 residues. Patients aged 18 to 65 had newly diagnosed hyperthyroidism of under 2 months' duration. Material for sequencing was blood. The TCR sequence derives from a woman aged 45-65 years with Graves' hyperthyroidism that later progressed to Graves' ophthalmopathy. The J gene is TRBJ1-5, the V gene TRBV11-2, with 11 bases fitting TRBD1. The CDR3 sequence: CASSRDRGDQPQHF. The CDR3 DNA follows: TGTGCCAGCAGCCGGGACAGGGGGGACCAGCCCCAGCATTTT.